This is a list of T cell receptor beta chains from one sample in a study of cytomegalovirus exposure and HLA in healthy donors. The method was immunoSEQ multiplex PCR; TCRdb's version includes in-frame clones alone and lacks a portion of them. Found here are roughly 200,000 clones, 81% of them singletons; the top ten hold around 3.7%. Sequenced: PBMCs. The origin of the receptors is a man aged 35 to 55 in good health and CMV-seropositive. CDR3s include the opening cysteine and the closing phenylalanine or tryptophan. Fields, in order: clone size, D gene, J gene, V gene, CDR3 protein, CDR3 DNA. The D gene is left open where the match is weak. Size tells how often a clone was seen (once, few, many) or the class of an expanded clone, and some rows leave it out.

. . TRBJ2-1 TRBV28 CASSSSVFRGNSYNEQFF TGTGCCAGCAGTTCTAGCGTCTTCAGGGGGAACTCCTACAATGAGCAGTTCTTC
few . TRBJ2-1 TRBV2 CASVGGRGNEQFF TGTGCCAGCGTGGGGGGAAGGGGCAATGAGCAGTTCTTC
once TRBD1 TRBJ1-5 TRBV19 CASSTRQGAFNQPQHF TGTGCCAGTAGTACGAGACAGGGGGCCTTCAATCAGCCCCAGCATTTT
. TRBD2 TRBJ2-5 TRBV4-3 CASSQETSGETQYF TGCGCCAGCAGCCAAGAAACTAGCGGGGAGACCCAGTACTTC
. . TRBJ2-3 TRBV29-1 CSVEGKGDTQYF TGCAGCGTTGAAGGCAAGGGGGATACGCAGTATTTT
. . TRBJ2-7 TRBV6-6 CASRDTAYEQYF TGTGCCAGCAGGGACACGGCCTACGAGCAGTACTTC
. . TRBJ1-2 TRBV18 CASSPDKNYGYTF TGTGCCAGCTCACCGGACAAGAACTATGGCTACACCTTC
. TRBD1 TRBJ2-2 TRBV12-5 CASGRTGFGELFF TGTGCTAGTGGCAGGACAGGGTTCGGGGAGCTGTTTTTT
. . TRBJ1-4 TRBV7-2 CASSLGLSEKLFF TGTGCCAGCAGCTTAGGGCTTTCGGAAAAACTGTTTTTT
. TRBD1 TRBJ2-7 TRBV19 CASSFFQGTGPYEQYF TGTGCCAGTAGTTTTTTTCAGGGGACAGGGCCCTACGAGCAGTACTTC
. . TRBJ2-2 TRBV5-5 CASSLEQFTGELFF TGTGCCAGCAGCTTGGAACAGTTTACCGGGGAGCTGTTTTTT
. . TRBJ2-2 TRBV14 CASSHQGLYTGELFF TGTGCCAGCAGCCATCAGGGACTCTACACCGGGGAGCTGTTTTTT
. TRBD1 TRBJ1-1 TRBV2 CANSAHGGQGPERGPNTEAFF TGTGCCAACAGTGCCCACGGGGGACAGGGGCCTGAACGGGGACCGAACACTGAAGCTTTCTTT
. TRBD2 TRBJ2-3 TRBV5-1 CASSFTSGRRIDTQYF TGCGCCAGCAGCTTTACTAGCGGGAGAAGGATAGATACGCAGTATTTT
. TRBD1 TRBJ2-2 TRBV5-1 CASSPGQGTVRGLLFF TGCGCCAGCAGCCCCGGACAGGGAACTGTTAGAGGTCTATTGTTTTTT
. . TRBJ1-1 TRBV29-1 CSVVVQGAYTEAFF TGCAGCGTTGTTGTACAAGGGGCCTACACTGAAGCTTTCTTT
. . TRBJ2-5 TRBV2 CASSVRGETQYF TGTGCCAGCAGTGTGAGGGGGGAGACCCAGTACTTC
. . TRBJ2-1 TRBV2 CASSEARAWEQFF TGTGCCAGCAGTGAAGCTCGAGCATGGGAGCAGTTCTTC
. TRBD2 TRBJ2-3 TRBV2 CASSERTSGRADTQYF TGTGCCAGCAGTGAAAGGACTAGCGGGAGGGCAGATACGCAGTATTTT
once TRBD2 TRBJ2-7 TRBV28 CASSLGLAGGSYEQYF TGTGCCAGCAGTTTAGGCCTAGCGGGAGGCTCCTACGAGCAGTACTTC
. . TRBJ2-6 TRBV7-2 CASSSGQFIGANVLTF TGTGCCAGCAGCTCTGGACAGTTCATTGGGGCCAACGTCCTGACTTTC
. TRBD1 TRBJ2-2 TRBV10-3 CATRGTGHTGELFF TGTGCCACTAGGGGGACAGGACACACCGGGGAGCTGTTTTTT
. TRBD2 TRBJ2-5 TRBV7-7 CASSLGRLAGGGETQYF TGTGCCAGCAGCTTAGGACGGCTAGCGGGGGGTGGAGAGACCCAGTACTTC
. TRBD2 TRBJ2-7 TRBV28 CASSPPGTSSYEQYF TGTGCCAGCAGTCCCCCCGGGACTAGCTCCTACGAGCAGTACTTC
once TRBD2 TRBJ2-5 TRBV7-2 CASSSTGTSGRAPETQYF TGTGCCAGCAGCTCGACCGGGACTAGCGGGAGGGCCCCAGAGACCCAGTACTTC
. TRBD1 TRBJ2-7 TRBV15 CATSRDPGTGGEQYF TGTGCCACCAGCAGAGATCCGGGGACAGGGGGGGAGCAGTACTTC
. . TRBJ2-5 TRBV5-1 CASSLDSPSGETQYF TGCGCCAGCAGCCTGGACAGCCCGAGCGGGGAGACCCAGTACTTC
few TRBD1 TRBJ1-5 TRBV11-2 CASSLGTGFNQPQHF TGTGCCAGCAGCTTAGGGACAGGGTTCAATCAGCCCCAGCATTTT
once TRBD1 TRBJ2-2 TRBV11-2 CASSTRTGFVTGELFF TGTGCCAGCAGCACCCGGACAGGGTTCGTCACCGGGGAGCTGTTTTTT
. TRBD1 TRBJ2-3 TRBV7-9 CASSPGTGGTDTQYF TGTGCCAGTAGCCCGGGGACAGGGGGCACAGATACGCAGTATTTT
once . TRBJ2-5 TRBV7-9 CSSSPGPPGHAKETQYF TGTTCCAGCAGCCCAGGTCCCCCGGGACACGCTAAGGAGACCCAGTACTTC
few . TRBJ2-1 TRBV28 CASSWGQYEQFF TGTGCCAGCAGTTGGGGCCAGTATGAGCAGTTCTTC
. . TRBJ2-7 TRBV18 CASSPSQGSEQYF TGTGCCAGCTCACCATCACAGGGTTCCGAGCAGTACTTC
. . TRBJ2-1 TRBV7-2 CASSLGGGTGNEQFF TGTGCCAGCAGCTTGGGAGGGGGGACGGGTAATGAGCAGTTCTTC
. . TRBJ1-2 TRBV6-5 CASSVDILYGYTF TGTGCCAGCAGTGTAGACATACTCTATGGCTACACCTTC
. TRBD2 TRBJ2-7 TRBV6-1 CAISERGGISYEQYF TGTGCCATCAGTGAGCGGGGGGGCATTTCCTACGAGCAGTACTTC
. TRBD1 TRBJ1-3 TRBV5-1 CASRSQGNSGNTIYF TGCGCCAGCCGCTCACAGGGGAACTCTGGAAACACCATATATTTT
. . TRBJ1-1 TRBV29-1 CSVFRGTEAFF TGCAGCGTTTTCAGGGGCACTGAAGCTTTCTTT
once TRBD2 TRBJ2-5 TRBV7-9 CASRPKPGTSGQETQYF TGTGCCAGCAGACCGAAGCCGGGGACTAGCGGACAAGAGACCCAGTACTTC
. TRBD1 TRBJ2-1 TRBV15 CATSRDRDSEWGSQFF TGTGCCACCAGCAGAGACCGGGACAGCGAGTGGGGGTCACAGTTCTTC
. TRBD2 TRBJ2-2 TRBV30 CAWRMGWGLAGGPGGAGELFF TGTGCCTGGAGAATGGGTTGGGGGCTAGCGGGAGGGCCCGGTGGCGCCGGGGAGCTGTTTTTT
few . TRBJ1-1 TRBV4-1 CASSQGQGGTEAFF TGCGCCAGCAGCCAAGGGCAGGGAGGCACTGAAGCTTTCTTT
. . TRBJ1-5 TRBV10-3 CAISDTYNQPQHF TGTGCCATCAGTGACACTTACAATCAGCCCCAGCATTTT